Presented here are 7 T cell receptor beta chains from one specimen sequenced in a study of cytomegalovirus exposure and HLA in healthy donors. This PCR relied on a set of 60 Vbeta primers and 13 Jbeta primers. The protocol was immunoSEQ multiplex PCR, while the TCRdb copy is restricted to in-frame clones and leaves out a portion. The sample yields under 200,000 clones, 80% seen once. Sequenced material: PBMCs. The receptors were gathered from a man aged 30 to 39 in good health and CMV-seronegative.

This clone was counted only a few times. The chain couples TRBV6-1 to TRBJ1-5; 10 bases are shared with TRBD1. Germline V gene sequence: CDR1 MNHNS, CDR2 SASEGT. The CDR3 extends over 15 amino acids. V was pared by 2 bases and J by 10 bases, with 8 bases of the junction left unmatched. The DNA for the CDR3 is TGTGCCAGCAGTGAAAACTGGGACAGGGGCCTACCCCAGCATTTT. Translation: CASSENWDRGLPQHF.

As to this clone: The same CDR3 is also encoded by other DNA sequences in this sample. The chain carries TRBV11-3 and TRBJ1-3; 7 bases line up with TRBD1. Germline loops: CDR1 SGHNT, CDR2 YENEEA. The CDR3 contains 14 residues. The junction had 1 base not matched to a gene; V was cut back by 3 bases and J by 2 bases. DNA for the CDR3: TGTGCCAGCAGCTTGGGACAGCCTGGAAACACCATATATTTT. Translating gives CASSLGQPGNTIYF.

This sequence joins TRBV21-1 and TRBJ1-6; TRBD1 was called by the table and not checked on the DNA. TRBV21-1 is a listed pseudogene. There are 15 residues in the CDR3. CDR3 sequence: CASTSQGHYNSPLHF. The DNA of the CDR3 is TGTGCCAGCACTTCCCAGGGGCACTATAATTCACCCCTCCACTTT.

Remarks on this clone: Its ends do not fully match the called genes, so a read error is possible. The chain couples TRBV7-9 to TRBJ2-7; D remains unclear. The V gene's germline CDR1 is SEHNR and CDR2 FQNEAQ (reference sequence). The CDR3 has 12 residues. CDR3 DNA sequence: TGTTCCAGCAGCTTATTCGCCTACGAGCAGTACTTC. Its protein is CSSSLFAYEQYF. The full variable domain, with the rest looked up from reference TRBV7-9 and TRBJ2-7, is DTGVSQNPRHKITKRGQNVTFRCDPISEHNRLYWYRQTLGQGPEFLTYFQNEAQLEKSRLLSDRFSAERPKGSFSTLEIQRTEQGDSAMYLCSSSLFAYEQYFGPGTRLTVT.

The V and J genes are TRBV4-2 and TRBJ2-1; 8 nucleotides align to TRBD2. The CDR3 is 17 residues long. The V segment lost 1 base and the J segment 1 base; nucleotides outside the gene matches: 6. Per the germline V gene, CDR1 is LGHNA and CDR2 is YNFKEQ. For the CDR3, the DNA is TGTGCCAGCAGCCAAGCGGGAGGGATAGGGTCCTACAATGAGCAGTTCTTC. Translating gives CASSQAGGIGSYNEQFF.

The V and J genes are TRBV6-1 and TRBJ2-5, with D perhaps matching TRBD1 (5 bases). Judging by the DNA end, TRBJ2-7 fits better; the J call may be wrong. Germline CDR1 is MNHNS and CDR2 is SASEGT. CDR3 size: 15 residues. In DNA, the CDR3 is TGTGCCAGCAGTGAAGGGCAGGGCTCGGCCTACGAGCAGTACTTC. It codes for CASSEGQGSAYEQYF.

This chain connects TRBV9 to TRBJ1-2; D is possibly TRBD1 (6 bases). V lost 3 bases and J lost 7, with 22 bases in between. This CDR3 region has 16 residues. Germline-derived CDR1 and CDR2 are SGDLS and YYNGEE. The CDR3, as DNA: TGTGCCAGCAGCGGCATTCCGGGGGGCCAAGACGTTGGCTACACCTTC. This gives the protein CASSGIPGGQDVGYTF.